The source of this T cell receptor (beta chain) is a study of beta chain features in type 1 diabetes. Overall study: Summed over all samples, the examined sorted cells came to more than 85 million.

Reverse transcription of all isolated RNA meant that expressed TCRB transcripts were sequenced. Clones were sequenced by immunoSEQ multiplex PCR, and TCRdb holds only the in-frame ones, with some missing. Of around 500,000 clones detected, 11% appear once; the ten largest clones hold over 0.035%. Trimming stripped 6 bases from V and 5 bases from J, with 15 bases between. From germline, CDR1 is MNHEY and CDR2 SVGAGI. The CDR3 spans 14 residues. The V call is TRBV6-5, the J call TRBJ2-3; D uncertain. The receptor was derived from a woman under 30 in good health. Sequences were obtained from naive CD4+ T cells from blood. CDR3 nucleotides: TGTGCCAGCAGCCCATCTAAGGCACAAGATACGCAGTATTTT. This sequence encodes CASSPSKAQDTQYF.